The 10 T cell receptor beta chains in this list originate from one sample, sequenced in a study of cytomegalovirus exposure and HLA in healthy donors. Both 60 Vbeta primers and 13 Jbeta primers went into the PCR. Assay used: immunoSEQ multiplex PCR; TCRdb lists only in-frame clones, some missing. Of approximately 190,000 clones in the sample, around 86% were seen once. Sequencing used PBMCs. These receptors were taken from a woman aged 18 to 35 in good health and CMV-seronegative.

The CDR3 region is CASRDRVGTGELFF. CDR3 coding DNA: TGTGCCAGCCGAGACAGGGTAGGCACCGGGGAGCTGTTTTTT. V usage is TRBV6-6 and J usage is TRBJ2-2; TRBD1 matches 7 bases. J was trimmed by 4 bases and V by 8 bases; bases with no gene match: 7. CDR3 length: 14 amino acids. CDR1 and CDR2 (germline): MNHNY, SVGAGI (reference sequence).

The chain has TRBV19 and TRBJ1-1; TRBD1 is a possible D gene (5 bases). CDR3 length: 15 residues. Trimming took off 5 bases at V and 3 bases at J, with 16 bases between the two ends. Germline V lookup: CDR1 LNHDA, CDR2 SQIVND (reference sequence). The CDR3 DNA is TGTGCCAGTAGTTTCAGGGTTTCGGGGGACACTGAAGCTTTCTTT. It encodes CASSFRVSGDTEAFF.

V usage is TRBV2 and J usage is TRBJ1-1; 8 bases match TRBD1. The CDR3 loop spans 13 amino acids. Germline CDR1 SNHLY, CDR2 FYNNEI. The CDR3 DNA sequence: TGTGCTGGGGGACAGGCACGAATCACTGAAGCTTTCTTT. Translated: CAGGQARITEAFF.

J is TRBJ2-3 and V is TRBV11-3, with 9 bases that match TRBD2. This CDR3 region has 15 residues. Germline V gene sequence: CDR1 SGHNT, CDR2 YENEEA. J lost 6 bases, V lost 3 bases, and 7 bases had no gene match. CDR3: CASSFSGRMGDTQYF. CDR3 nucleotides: TGTGCCAGCAGCTTTAGCGGGAGAATGGGGGATACGCAGTATTTT.

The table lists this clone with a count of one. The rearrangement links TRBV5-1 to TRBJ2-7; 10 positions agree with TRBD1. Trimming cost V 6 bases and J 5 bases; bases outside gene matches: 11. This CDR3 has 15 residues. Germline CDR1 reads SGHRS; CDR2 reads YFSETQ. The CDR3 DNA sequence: TGCGCCAGCAACCTCCAGCCGGGACAGGGGAACGAGCAGTACTTC. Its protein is CASNLQPGQGNEQYF. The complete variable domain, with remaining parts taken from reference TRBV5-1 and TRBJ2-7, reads KAGVTQTPRYLIKTRGQQVTLSCSPISGHRSVSWYQQTPGQGLQFLFEYFSETQRNKGNFPGRFSGRQFSNSRSEMNVSTLELGDSALYLCASNLQPGQGNEQYFGPGTRLTVT.

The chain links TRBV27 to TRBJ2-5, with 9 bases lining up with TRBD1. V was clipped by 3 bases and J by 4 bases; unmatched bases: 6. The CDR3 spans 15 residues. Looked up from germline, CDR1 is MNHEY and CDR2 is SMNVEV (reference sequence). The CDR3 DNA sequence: TGTGCCAGCAGTTTCGGGACAGGGTTCCCAGAGACCCAGTACTTC. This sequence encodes CASSFGTGFPETQYF.

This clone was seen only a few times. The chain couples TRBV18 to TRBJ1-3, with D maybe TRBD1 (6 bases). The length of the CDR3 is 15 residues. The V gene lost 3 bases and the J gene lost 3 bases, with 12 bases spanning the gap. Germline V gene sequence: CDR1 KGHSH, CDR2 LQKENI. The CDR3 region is CASSPRLDSGNTIYF. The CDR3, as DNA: TGTGCCAGCTCACCCCGACTGGACAGTGGAAACACCATATATTTT.

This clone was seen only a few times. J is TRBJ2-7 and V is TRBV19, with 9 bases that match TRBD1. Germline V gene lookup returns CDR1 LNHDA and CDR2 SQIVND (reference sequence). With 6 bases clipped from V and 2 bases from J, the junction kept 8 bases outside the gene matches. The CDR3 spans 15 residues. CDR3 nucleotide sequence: TGTGCCAGTAGCATATCCGGGACAGGGCCCTACGAGCAGTACTTC. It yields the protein CASSISGTGPYEQYF. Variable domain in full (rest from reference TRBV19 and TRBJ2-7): DGGITQSPKYLFRKEGQNVTLSCEQNLNHDAMYWYRQDPGQGLRLIYYSQIVNDFQKGDIAEGYSVSREKKESFPLTVTSAQKNPTAFYLCASSISGTGPYEQYFGPGTRLTVT.

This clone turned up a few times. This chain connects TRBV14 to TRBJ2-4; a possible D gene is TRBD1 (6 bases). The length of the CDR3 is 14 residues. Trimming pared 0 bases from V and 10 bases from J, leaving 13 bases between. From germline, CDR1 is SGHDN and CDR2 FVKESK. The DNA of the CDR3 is TGTGCCAGCAGCCAAGATCCCGACAGGAGTATTCAGTACTTC. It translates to CASSQDPDRSIQYF.

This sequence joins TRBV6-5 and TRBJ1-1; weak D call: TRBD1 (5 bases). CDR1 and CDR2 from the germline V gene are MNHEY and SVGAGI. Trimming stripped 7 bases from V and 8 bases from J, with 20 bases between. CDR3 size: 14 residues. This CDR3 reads CASTRRQSNKEAFF. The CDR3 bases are TGTGCCAGCACCCGCAGACAGAGCAACAAAGAAGCTTTCTTT.